Listed below are T cell receptor beta chains from one sample, sequenced in a study of shared clonotypes between healthy human individuals. Clones were read by immunoSEQ multiplex PCR, and TCRdb kept only the in-frame ones, dropping some. The sample lists roughly 120,000 clones; about 67% were seen once. The sequenced sample was memory CD8+ T cells sorted from blood. These receptors all stem from a woman in her thirties in good health. Each CDR3 is given with its conserved first and last residue. Fields, in order: D gene, J gene, CDR3 length, clone size, V gene, CDR3 DNA, CDR3 protein. D genes are given only for firm matches. The size field is filled for only some rows; it gives once, few, many or a size class.

. | TRBJ1-5 | 14 | . | TRBV7-9 | TGTGCCAGCAGCGTCTTGAGCGACAATCAGCCCCAGCATTTT | CASSVLSDNQPQHF
. | TRBJ2-2 | 17 | . | TRBV15 | TGTGCCACCAGCAGAGAAGACGGGTTCGCGAACACCGGGGAGCTGTTTTTT | CATSREDGFANTGELFF
TRBD2 | TRBJ2-3 | 15 | . | TRBV6-4 | TGTGCCAGCAGTGAGGCTAGCGGAAGCACAGATACGCAGTATTTT | CASSEASGSTDTQYF
. | TRBJ2-7 | 13 | . | TRBV6-5 | TGTGCCAGCAGTTATAATGGCGGATACGAGCAGTACTTC | CASSYNGGYEQYF
. | TRBJ1-5 | 15 | . | TRBV6-1 | TGTGCCAGCAGTCAGAAGGACAGTGGATCCACCCCCCAGCATTTT | CASSQKDSGSTPQHF
TRBD1 | TRBJ2-7 | 14 | few | TRBV5-1 | TGCGCCAGCAGCTTTACAGGGGGCGGAAACGAGCAGTACTTC | CASSFTGGGNEQYF
. | TRBJ2-7 | 15 | . | TRBV9 | TGTGCCAGCAGCGTAGCAGGCGGAGACTACTACGAGCAGTACTTC | CASSVAGGDYYEQYF
. | TRBJ1-2 | 14 | . | TRBV7-2 | TGTGCCAGCAGCCCCCGAGAGGGTCCGTATGGCTACACCTTC | CASSPREGPYGYTF
TRBD1 | TRBJ1-5 | 13 | . | TRBV27 | TGTGCCAGCAGTTTGACAGGGTTCCAGCCCCAGCATTTT | CASSLTGFQPQHF
TRBD2 | TRBJ2-1 | 15 | . | TRBV27 | TGTGCCAGCAGTTTAGGGACTAGCGGGAGGAATGAGCAGTTCTTC | CASSLGTSGRNEQFF
. | TRBJ2-3 | 17 | . | TRBV18 | TGTGCCAGCTCACCTGTTGGGGCAGGCCCTAGCACAGATACGCAGTATTTT | CASSPVGAGPSTDTQYF
. | TRBJ1-2 | 13 | . | TRBV4-1 | TGCGCCAGCAGCCCGTCCGGGGCGGGTGGCTACACCTTC | CASSPSGAGGYTF
TRBD1 | TRBJ1-1 | 13 | few | TRBV30 | TGTGCCTGGGACAGGGATCAGAACACTGAAGCTTTCTTT | CAWDRDQNTEAFF
. | TRBJ2-1 | 15 | many | TRBV2 | TGTGCCAGCAGCGTCTGGCGGGCCTCCTACAATGAGCAGTTCTTC | CASSVWRASYNEQFF
. | TRBJ1-4 | 12 | . | TRBV18 | TGTGCCAGCTCACCACCTCGAGAAAAACTGTTTTTT | CASSPPREKLFF
TRBD1 | TRBJ1-1 | 20 | . | TRBV7-2 | TGTGCCAGCAGCTTAGCCAGATTCCACAGGGGGCGCGGGATGAACACTGAAGCTTTCTTT | CASSLARFHRGRGMNTEAFF
. | TRBJ2-1 | 13 | once | TRBV7-9 | TGTGCCAGCAGCTTAACGCCGAACAATGAGCAGTTCTTC | CASSLTPNNEQFF
TRBD2 | TRBJ2-7 | 16 | . | TRBV7-8 | TGTGCCAGCAGCCCTACGAGAGCGGGAGCTCTTTACGAGCAGTACTTC | CASSPTRAGALYEQYF
TRBD1 | TRBJ1-5 | 14 | . | TRBV6-5 | TGTGCCAGCAGTCAGGGGGAAGAGGCTCAGCCCCAGCATTTT | CASSQGEEAQPQHF
TRBD2 | TRBJ2-2 | 19 | . | TRBV7-9 | TGTGCCAGCAGCTTAGCCTCGGGACTAGCGGGACTGTATCCCGGGGAGCTGTTTTTT | CASSLASGLAGLYPGELFF
TRBD1 | TRBJ1-1 | 17 | . | TRBV5-1 | TGCGCCAGCAGCTTGCTCGACAGGGCCCCTTTTGTCACTGAAGCTTTCTTT | CASSLLDRAPFVTEAFF
TRBD2 | TRBJ2-3 | 15 | . | TRBV27 | TGTGTCAGCAGGACTAGCGGCACCCCCCCAGATACGCAGTATTTT | CVSRTSGTPPDTQYF
. | TRBJ1-5 | 15 | . | TRBV9 | TGTGCCAGCAGCGCACAACCGGGACGGAATCAGCCCCAGCATTTT | CASSAQPGRNQPQHF
. | TRBJ1-1 | 16 | . | TRBV18 | TGTGCCAGCTCACCAAGTCTAGGGGATTGGTACACTGAAGCTTTCTTT | CASSPSLGDWYTEAFF
. | TRBJ2-6 | 16 | . | TRBV4-1 | TGCGCCAGCAGCCAAGTTAGGGGCACTGGGGCCAACGTCCTGACTTTC | CASSQVRGTGANVLTF
. | TRBJ2-3 | 15 | . | TRBV2 | TGTGCCAGCAACCTACTAGCCTCAAGCACAGATACGCAGTATTTT | CASNLLASSTDTQYF
. | TRBJ1-6 | 16 | . | TRBV1 | TGCACCAGCAGCCAAGATACGGGACAGGATAATTCACCCCTCCACTTT | CTSSQDTGQDNSPLHF
. | TRBJ2-7 | 14 | . | TRBV14 | TGTGCCAGCAGCCAAGAGCCTGACAGATACGAGCAGTACTTC | CASSQEPDRYEQYF
TRBD2 | TRBJ2-5 | 17 | . | TRBV2 | TGTGCCAGCAGTACGACTAGCGGGAGGGCCGTTCAAGAGACCCAGTACTTC | CASSTTSGRAVQETQYF
. | TRBJ2-5 | 16 | many | TRBV28 | TGTGCCAGCAGTTTCGAGGCTAGCGCTTGGGGAGAGACCCAGTACTTC | CASSFEASAWGETQYF
TRBD1 | TRBJ1-5 | 19 | . | TRBV4-2 | TGTGCCAGCAGCCAAGATCTATTGGGACGGCAGGGGGCATATCAGCCCCAGCATTTT | CASSQDLLGRQGAYQPQHF
TRBD1 | TRBJ1-3 | 16 | once | TRBV27 | TGTGCCAGCAGTACTACCCCGGACAGGGCTGGAAACACCATATATTTT | CASSTTPDRAGNTIYF
. | TRBJ2-1 | 16 | few | TRBV6-5 | TGTGCCAGCAGTTACCTAGCCCAGGGTTCCTACAATGAGCAGTTCTTC | CASSYLAQGSYNEQFF
. | TRBJ1-1 | 14 | many | TRBV9 | TGTGCCAGCAGCGTAGGGGGAGGAAGCACTGAAGCTTTCTTT | CASSVGGGSTEAFF
. | TRBJ1-1 | 16 | . | TRBV19 | TGTGCCAGTAGCTCGGAGGTCCGTACTATGAACACTGAAGCTTTCTTT | CASSSEVRTMNTEAFF
TRBD1 | TRBJ1-5 | 15 | once | TRBV18 | TGTGCCAGCTCACCGCGACAGGGTTCAGGCCAGCCCCAGCATTTT | CASSPRQGSGQPQHF
TRBD1 | TRBJ1-1 | 15 | . | TRBV7-8 | TGTGCCAGCAGCTCAATCCGACAGGGGGAAACTGAAGCTTTCTTT | CASSSIRQGETEAFF
TRBD2 | TRBJ2-5 | 14 | . | TRBV7-2 | TGTGCCAGCAGCTCCGGGACTATGCGCGAGACCCAGTACTTC | CASSSGTMRETQYF
TRBD1 | TRBJ1-1 | 13 | . | TRBV5-5 | TGTGCCAGCAGCTATGGGACAGACACTGAAGCTTTCTTT | CASSYGTDTEAFF
. | TRBJ2-7 | 13 | . | TRBV13 | TGTGCCAGCAGCTTAGTTTGGCTAGGCGAGCAGTACTTC | CASSLVWLGEQYF
TRBD1 | TRBJ1-4 | 14 | . | TRBV5-8 | TGTGCCAGCAGCTCCGGGACAGGATACGAAAAACTGTTTTTT | CASSSGTGYEKLFF
. | TRBJ2-7 | 15 | . | TRBV6-6 | TGTGCCAGCAGTTACGCCTACCGTAGCTCCTACGAGCAGTACTTC | CASSYAYRSSYEQYF
TRBD2 | TRBJ2-7 | 15 | . | TRBV11-1 | TGTGCCAGCAGCCGGGAGGCAGCGGGTCCCTACGAGCAGTACTTC | CASSREAAGPYEQYF